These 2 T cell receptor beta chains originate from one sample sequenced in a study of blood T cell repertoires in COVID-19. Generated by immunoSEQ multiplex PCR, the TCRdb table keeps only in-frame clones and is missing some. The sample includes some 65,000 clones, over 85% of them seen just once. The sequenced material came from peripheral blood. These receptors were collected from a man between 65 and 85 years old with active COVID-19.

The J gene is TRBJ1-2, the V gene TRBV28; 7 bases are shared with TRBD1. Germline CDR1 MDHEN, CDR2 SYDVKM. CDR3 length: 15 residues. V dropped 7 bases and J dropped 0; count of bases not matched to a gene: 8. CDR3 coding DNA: TGTGCCAGCACCCCCGACAGGGTAGCTAACTATGGCTACACCTTC. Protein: CASTPDRVANYGYTF.

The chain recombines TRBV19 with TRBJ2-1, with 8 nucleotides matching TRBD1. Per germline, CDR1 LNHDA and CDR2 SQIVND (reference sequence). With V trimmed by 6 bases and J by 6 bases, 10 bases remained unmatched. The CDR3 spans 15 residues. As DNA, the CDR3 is TGTGCCAGTAGACCGACAGGGGTTAAATTCAATGAGCAGTTCTTC. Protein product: CASRPTGVKFNEQFF.